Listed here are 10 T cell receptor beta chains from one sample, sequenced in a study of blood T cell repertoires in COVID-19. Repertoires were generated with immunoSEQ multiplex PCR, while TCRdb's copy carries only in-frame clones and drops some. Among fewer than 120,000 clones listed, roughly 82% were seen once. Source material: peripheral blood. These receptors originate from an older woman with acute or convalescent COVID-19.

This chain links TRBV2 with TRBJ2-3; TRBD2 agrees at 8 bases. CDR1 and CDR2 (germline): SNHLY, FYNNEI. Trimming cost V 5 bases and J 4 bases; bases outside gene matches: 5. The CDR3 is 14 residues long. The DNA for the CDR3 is TGTGCCAGCAGTCCTCTAGCGGGTGCAGATACGCAGTATTTT. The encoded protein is CASSPLAGADTQYF.

The CDR3 sequence is CASSPGHRKTQYF. CDR3 DNA sequence: TGTGCCAGCAGTCCGGGACATCGGAAGACCCAGTACTTC. The V call is TRBV27, the J call TRBJ2-5; D is possibly TRBD1 (6 bases). V was cut by 5 bases and J by 6 bases, with 13 bases left in between. This CDR3 has 13 residues. CDR1 is MNHEY and CDR2 is SMNVEV in the germline V gene (reference sequence).

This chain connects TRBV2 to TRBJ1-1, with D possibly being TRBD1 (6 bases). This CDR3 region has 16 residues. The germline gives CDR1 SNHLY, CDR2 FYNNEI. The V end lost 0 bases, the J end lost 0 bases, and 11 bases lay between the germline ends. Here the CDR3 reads CASSEAQGTVNTEAFF. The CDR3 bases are TGTGCCAGCAGTGAAGCGCAGGGGACCGTGAACACTGAAGCTTTCTTT.

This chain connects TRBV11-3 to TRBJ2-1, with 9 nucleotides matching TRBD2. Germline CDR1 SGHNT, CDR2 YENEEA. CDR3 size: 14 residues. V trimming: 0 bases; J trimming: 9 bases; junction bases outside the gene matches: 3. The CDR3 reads CASSLDSGGPEQFF. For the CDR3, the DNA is TGTGCCAGCAGCTTAGATAGCGGGGGCCCTGAGCAGTTCTTC.

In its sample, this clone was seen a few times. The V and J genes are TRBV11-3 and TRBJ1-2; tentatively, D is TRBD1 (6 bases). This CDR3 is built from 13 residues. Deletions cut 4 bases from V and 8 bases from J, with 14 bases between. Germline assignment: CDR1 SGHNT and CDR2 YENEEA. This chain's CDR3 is CASSSLRGGGYTF. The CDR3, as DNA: TGTGCCAGCAGCTCCCTAAGGGGGGGCGGCTACACCTTC.

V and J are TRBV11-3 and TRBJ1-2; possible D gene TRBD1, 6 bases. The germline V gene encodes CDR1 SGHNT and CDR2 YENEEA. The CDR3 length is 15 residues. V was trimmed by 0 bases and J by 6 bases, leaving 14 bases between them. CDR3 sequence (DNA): TGTGCCAGCAGCTTAGATTTCGGGGGGCGTGATGGCTACACCTTC. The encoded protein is CASSLDFGGRDGYTF.

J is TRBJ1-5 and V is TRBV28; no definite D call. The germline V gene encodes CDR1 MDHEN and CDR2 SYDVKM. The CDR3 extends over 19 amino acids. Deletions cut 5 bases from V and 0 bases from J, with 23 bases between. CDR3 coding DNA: TGTGCCAGCAGTCCCAGCGGTGGCGGGCAGCGATATAGCAATCAGCCCCAGCATTTT. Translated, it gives CASSPSGGGQRYSNQPQHF.

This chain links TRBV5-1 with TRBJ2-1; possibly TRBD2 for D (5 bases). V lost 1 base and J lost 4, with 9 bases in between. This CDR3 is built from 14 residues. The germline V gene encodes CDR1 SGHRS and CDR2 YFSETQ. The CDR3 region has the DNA TGCGCCAGCAGCTTGAGCGGTGTGTACAATGAGCAGTTCTTC. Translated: CASSLSGVYNEQFF.

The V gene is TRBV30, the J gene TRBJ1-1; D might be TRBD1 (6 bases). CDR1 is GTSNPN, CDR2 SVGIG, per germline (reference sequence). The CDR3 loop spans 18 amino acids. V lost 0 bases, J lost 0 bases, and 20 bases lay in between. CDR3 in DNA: TGTGCCTGGAGTGTAGCCCGCCGGGGGGGGCGGATGAACACTGAAGCTTTCTTT. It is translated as CAWSVARRGGRMNTEAFF.

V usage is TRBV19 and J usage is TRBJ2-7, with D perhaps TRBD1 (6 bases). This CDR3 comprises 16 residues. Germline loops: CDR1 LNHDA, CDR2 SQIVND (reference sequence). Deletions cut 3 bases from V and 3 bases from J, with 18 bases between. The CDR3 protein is CASSMSRSTGLYEQYF. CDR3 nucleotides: TGTGCCAGTAGTATGAGCCGATCGACAGGTCTCTACGAGCAGTACTTC.